This T cell receptor (beta chain) emerged from a study of vaccination and CD4 T cells after COVID-19. Cultured CD4+ T cell DNA underwent sequencing with the Oncomine TCR Beta short-read assay. TCRdb passed the PCR reads through MiXCR, listing each CDR3 protein once. The sample has around 15,000 distinct CDR3 sequences, about 55% seen once. Remarks on this clonotype: Its antigen is not known.

Described treatment: approximately nine-day PBMC culture with coronavirus spike peptide pools or control peptides (ViraFEST assay). Expansion of antigen-specific T cells with peptide pools by ViraFEST preceded sequencing of TCRs. V lost 5 bases and J lost 5, with 15 bases in between. The CDR3 totals 14 residues. Germline V CDR1 and CDR2: LNHDA, SQIVND (reference sequence). The source was CD4+ T cells from blood, cultured in vitro, collected before SARS-CoV-2 vaccination. This receptor was taken from a human donor who had recovered from COVID-19. The rearrangement uses TRBV19 and TRBJ1-1, with D possibly TRBD1 on 6 matching bases. CDR3 bases: TGTGCCAGTAGTCGGGGGCGAATGAGGACTGAAGCTTTCTTT. It yields the protein CASSRGRMRTEAFF.